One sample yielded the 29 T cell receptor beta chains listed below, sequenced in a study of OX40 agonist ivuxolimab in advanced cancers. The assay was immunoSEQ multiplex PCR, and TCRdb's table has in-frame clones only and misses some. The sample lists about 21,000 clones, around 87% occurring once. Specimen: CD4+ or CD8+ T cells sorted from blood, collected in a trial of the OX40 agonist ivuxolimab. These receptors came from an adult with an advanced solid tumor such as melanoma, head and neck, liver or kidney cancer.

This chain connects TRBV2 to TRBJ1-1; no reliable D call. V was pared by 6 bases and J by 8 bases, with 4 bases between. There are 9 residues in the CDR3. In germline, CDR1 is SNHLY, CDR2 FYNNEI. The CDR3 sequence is CASSQEAFF. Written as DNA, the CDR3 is TGTGCCAGCAGCCAAGAAGCTTTCTTT.

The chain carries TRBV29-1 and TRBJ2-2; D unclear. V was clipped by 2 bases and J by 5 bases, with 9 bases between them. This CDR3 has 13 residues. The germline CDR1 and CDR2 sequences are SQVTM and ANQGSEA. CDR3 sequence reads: CSVESPLTGELFF. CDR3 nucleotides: TGCAGCGTTGAAAGTCCTTTAACCGGGGAGCTGTTTTTT.

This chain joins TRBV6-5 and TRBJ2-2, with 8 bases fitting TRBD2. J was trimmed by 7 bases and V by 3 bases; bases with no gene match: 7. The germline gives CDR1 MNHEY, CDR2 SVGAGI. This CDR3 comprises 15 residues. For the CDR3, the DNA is TGTGCCAGCAGTTATAGTGCTAGCGGGTACGGGGAGCTGTTTTTT. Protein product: CASSYSASGYGELFF.

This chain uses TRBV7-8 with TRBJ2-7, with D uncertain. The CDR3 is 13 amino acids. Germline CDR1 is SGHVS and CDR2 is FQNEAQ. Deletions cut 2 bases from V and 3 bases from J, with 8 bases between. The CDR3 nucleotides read TGTGCCAGCAGCTTACAAGAACACTACGAGCAGTACTTC. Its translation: CASSLQEHYEQYF. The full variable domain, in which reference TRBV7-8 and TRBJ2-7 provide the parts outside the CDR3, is GAGVSQSPRYKVAKRGQDVALRCDPISGHVSLFWYQQALGQGPEFLTYFQNEAQLDKSGLPSDRFFAERPEGSVSTLKIQRTQQEDSAVYLCASSLQEHYEQYFGPGTRLTVT.

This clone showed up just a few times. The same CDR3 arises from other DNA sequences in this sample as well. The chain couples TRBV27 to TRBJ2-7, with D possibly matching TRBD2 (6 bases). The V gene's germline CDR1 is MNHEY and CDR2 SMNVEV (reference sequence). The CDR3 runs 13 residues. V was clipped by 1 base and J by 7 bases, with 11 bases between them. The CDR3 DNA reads TGTGCCAGCAGTTTATGGGGAGGTCGGGAGCAGTACTTC. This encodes CASSLWGGREQYF.

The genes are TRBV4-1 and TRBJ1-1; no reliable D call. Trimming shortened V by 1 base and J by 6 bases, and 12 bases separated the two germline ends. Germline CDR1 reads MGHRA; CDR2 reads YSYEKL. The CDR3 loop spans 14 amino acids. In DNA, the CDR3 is TGCGCCAGCAGCCAAGTGGGCACGCCATCTGAAGCTTTCTTT. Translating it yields CASSQVGTPSEAFF.

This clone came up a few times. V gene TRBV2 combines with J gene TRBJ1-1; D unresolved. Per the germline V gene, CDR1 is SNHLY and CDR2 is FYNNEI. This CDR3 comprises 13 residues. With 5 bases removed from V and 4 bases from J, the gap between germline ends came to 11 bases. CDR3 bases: TGTGCCAGCAGTTTAGGGTGGGGCACTGAAGCTTTCTTT. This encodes CASSLGWGTEAFF. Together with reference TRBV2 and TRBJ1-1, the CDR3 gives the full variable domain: EPEVTQTPSHQVTQMGQEVILRCVPISNHLYFYWYRQILGQKVEFLVSFYNNEISEKSEIFDDQFSVERPDGSNFTLKIRSTKLEDSAMYFCASSLGWGTEAFFGQGTRLTVV.

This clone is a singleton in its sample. CDR3: CASSLRQGSAKNIQYF. In DNA, the CDR3 is TGTGCCAGCAGCCTCAGACAGGGCTCAGCCAAAAACATTCAGTACTTC. This sequence joins TRBV7-9 and TRBJ2-4, with 7 positions matching TRBD1. Germline V gene sequence: CDR1 SEHNR, CDR2 FQNEAQ (reference sequence). The J segment lost 0 bases and the V segment lost 5 bases, leaving 7 bases of the junction unmatched. The CDR3 totals 16 residues.

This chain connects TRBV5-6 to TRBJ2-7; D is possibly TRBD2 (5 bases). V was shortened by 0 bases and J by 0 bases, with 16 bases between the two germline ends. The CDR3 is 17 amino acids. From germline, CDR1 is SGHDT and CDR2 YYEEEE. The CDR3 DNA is TGTGCCAGCAGCTTGGGGGCGGGTGATTGGAGCTCCTACGAGCAGTACTTC. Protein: CASSLGAGDWSSYEQYF.

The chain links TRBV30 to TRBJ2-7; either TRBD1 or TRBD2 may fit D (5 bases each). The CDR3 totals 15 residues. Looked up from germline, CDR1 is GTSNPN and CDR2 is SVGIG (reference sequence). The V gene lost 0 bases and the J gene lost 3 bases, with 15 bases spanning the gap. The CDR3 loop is CAWSVDWDPDYEQYF. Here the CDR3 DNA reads TGTGCCTGGAGTGTAGACTGGGACCCAGACTACGAGCAGTACTTC.

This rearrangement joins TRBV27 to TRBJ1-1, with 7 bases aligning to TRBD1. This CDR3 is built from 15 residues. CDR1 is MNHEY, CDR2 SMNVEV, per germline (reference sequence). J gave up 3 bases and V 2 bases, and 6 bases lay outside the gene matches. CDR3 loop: CASSLRDSFYTEAFF. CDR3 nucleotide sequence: TGTGCCAGCAGTTTACGGGACAGCTTTTACACTGAAGCTTTCTTT.

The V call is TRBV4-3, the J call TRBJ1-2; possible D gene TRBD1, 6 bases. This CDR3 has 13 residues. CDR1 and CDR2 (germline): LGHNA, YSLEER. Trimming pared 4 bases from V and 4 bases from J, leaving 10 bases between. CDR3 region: CASSPRGVYGYTF. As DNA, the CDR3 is TGCGCCAGCAGCCCTAGGGGGGTCTATGGCTACACCTTC.

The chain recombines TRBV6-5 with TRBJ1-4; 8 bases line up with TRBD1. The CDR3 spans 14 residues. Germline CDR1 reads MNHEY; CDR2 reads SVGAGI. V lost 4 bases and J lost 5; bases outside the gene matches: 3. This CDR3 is CASSSGQANEKLFF. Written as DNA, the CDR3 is TGTGCCAGCAGTTCGGGACAGGCGAATGAAAAACTGTTTTTT.

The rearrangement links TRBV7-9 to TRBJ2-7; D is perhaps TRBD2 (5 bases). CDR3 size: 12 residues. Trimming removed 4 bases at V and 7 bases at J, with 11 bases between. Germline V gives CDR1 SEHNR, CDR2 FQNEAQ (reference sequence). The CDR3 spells CASSSYEGEQYF. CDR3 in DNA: TGTGCCAGCAGCTCCTACGAGGGAGAGCAGTACTTC. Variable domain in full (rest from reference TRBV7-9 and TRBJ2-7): DTGVSQNPRHKITKRGQNVTFRCDPISEHNRLYWYRQTLGQGPEFLTYFQNEAQLEKSRLLSDRFSAERPKGSFSTLEIQRTEQGDSAMYLCASSSYEGEQYFGPGTRLTVT.

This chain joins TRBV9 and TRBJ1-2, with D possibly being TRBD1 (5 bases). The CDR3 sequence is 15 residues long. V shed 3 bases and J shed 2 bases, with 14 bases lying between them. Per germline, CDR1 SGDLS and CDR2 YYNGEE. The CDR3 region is CASSAQFRENYGYTF. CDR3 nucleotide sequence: TGTGCCAGCAGCGCACAATTCAGGGAGAACTATGGCTACACCTTC.

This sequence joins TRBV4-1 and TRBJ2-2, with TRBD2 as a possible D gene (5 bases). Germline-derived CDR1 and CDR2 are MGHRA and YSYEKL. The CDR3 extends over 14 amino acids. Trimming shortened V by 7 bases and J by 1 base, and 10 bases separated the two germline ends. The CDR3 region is CASNLARNTGELFF. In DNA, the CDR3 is TGCGCCAGCAACCTAGCTCGGAACACCGGGGAGCTGTTTTTT.

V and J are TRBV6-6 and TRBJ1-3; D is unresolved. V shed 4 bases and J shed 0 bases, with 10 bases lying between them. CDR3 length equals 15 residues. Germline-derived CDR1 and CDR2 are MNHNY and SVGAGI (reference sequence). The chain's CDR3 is CASSLSPSSGNTIYF. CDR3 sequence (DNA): TGTGCCAGCAGTTTATCACCCAGCTCTGGAAACACCATATATTTT.

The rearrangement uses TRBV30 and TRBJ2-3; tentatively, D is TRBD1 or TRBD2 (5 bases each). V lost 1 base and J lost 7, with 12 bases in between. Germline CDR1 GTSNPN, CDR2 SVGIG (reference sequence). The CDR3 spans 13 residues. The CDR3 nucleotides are TGTGCCTGGAGTGCCGGGGCCGAATATACGCAGTATTTT. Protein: CAWSAGAEYTQYF.

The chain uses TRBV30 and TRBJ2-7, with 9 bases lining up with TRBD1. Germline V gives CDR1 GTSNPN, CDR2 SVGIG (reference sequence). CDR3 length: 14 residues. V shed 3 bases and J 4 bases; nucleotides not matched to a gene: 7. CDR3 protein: CAWRVGQGIYEQYF. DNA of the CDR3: TGTGCCTGGAGAGTAGGACAGGGGATATACGAGCAGTACTTC.

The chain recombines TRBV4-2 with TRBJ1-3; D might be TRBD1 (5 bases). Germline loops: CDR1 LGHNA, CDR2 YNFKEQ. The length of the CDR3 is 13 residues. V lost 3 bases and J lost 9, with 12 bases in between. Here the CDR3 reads CASSHLDRRTIYF. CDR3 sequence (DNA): TGTGCCAGCAGCCATTTAGACAGACGCACCATATATTTT.

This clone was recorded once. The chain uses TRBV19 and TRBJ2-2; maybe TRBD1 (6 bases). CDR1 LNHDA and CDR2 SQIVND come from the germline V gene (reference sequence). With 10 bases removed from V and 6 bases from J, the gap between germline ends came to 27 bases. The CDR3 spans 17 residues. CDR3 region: CATQETGKGTLAGELFF. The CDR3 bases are TGTGCCACTCAGGAAACAGGGAAGGGCACCTTGGCCGGGGAGCTGTTTTTT.

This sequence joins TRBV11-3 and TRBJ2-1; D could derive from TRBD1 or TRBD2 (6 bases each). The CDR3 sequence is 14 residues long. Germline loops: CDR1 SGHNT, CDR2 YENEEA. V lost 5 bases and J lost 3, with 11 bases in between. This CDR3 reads CASSPGAGYNEQFF. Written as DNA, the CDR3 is TGTGCCAGCAGCCCGGGGGCAGGCTACAATGAGCAGTTCTTC.

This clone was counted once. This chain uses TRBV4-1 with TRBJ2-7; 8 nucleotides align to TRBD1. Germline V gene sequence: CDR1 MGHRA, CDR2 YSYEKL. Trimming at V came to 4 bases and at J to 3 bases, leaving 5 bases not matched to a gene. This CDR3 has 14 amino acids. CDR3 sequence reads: CASSPGTGYYEQYF. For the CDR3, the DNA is TGCGCCAGCAGCCCTGGGACAGGATACTACGAGCAGTACTTC.

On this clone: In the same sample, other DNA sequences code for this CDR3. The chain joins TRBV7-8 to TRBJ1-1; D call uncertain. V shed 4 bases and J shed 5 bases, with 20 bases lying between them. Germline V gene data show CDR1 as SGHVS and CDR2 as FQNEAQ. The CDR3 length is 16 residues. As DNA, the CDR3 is TGTGCCAGCAGCTCCCCGGACCCGGTCCTCGGGACTGAAGCTTTCTTT. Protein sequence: CASSSPDPVLGTEAFF.

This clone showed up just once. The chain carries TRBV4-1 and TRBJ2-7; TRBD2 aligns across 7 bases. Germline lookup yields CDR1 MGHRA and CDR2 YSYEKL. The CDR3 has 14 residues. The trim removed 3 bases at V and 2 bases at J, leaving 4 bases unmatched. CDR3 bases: TGCGCCAGCAGCCATGGACTAGGTGCCTACGAGCAGTACTTC. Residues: CASSHGLGAYEQYF.

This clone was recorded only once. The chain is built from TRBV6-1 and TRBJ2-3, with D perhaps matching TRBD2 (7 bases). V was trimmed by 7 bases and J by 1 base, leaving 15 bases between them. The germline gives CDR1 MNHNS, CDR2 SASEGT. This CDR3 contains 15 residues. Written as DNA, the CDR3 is TGTGCCAGCACTCTGAAAGGGGGGGGCACAGATACGCAGTATTTT. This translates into CASTLKGGGTDTQYF.

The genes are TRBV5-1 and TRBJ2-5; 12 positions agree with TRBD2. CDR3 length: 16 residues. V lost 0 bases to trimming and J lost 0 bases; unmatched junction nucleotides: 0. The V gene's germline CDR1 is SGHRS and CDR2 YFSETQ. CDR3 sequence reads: CASSLGLAGDQETQYF. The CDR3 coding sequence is TGCGCCAGCAGCTTGGGACTAGCGGGGGACCAAGAGACCCAGTACTTC.

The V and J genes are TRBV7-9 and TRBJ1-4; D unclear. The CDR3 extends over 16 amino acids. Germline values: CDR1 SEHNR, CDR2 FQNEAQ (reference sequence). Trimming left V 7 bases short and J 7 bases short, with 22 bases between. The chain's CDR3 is CASTSSVGQNPEKLFF. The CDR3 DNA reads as TGTGCCAGCACCTCTTCCGTAGGCCAGAACCCTGAAAAACTGTTTTTT.

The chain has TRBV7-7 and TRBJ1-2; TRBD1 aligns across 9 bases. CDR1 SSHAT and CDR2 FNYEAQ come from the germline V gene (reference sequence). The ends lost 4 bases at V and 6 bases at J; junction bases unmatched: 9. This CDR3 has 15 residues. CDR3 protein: CASSCETGGKDGYTF. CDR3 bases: TGTGCCAGCAGCTGTGAGACAGGGGGTAAAGATGGCTACACCTTC.